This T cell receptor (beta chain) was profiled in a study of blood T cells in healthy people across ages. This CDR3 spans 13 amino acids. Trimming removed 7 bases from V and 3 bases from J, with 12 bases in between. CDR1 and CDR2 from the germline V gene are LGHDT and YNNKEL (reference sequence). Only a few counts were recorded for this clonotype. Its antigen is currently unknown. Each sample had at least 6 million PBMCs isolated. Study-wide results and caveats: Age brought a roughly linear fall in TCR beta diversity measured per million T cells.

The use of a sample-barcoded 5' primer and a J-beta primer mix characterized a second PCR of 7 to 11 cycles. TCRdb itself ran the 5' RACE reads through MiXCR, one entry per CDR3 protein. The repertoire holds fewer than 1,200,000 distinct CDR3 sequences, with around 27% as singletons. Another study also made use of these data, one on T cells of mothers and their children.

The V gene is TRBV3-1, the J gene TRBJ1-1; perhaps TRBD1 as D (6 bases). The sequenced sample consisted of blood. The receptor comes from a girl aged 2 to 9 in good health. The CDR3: CASTQGRYTEAFF. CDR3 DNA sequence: TGTGCCAGCACCCAGGGGAGGTACACTGAAGCTTTCTTT.